This TCR beta chain was sequenced during a study of cytomegalovirus exposure and HLA in healthy donors. The germline V gene has CDR1 SGHAT and CDR2 FQNNGV. Trimming cost V 1 base and J 8 bases, with 17 bases left between them. CDR3 length: 16 amino acids. The PCR had 60 Vbeta and 13 Jbeta primers. Measured with immunoSEQ multiplex PCR; TCRdb has only the in-frame clones, and not every one. Of almost 95,000 clones in the sample, over 60% are singletons; the top ten hold around 4%. What was sequenced was PBMCs. The source of this sequence is a young man in good health and CMV-seronegative. The genes are TRBV11-2 and TRBJ1-4, with TRBD1 as a possible D gene (6 bases). The CDR3 DNA reads TGTGCCAGCAGCTTAGTTGGAGGGGGGGGAGCCGAAAAACTGTTTTTT. Translated: CASSLVGGGGAEKLFF.